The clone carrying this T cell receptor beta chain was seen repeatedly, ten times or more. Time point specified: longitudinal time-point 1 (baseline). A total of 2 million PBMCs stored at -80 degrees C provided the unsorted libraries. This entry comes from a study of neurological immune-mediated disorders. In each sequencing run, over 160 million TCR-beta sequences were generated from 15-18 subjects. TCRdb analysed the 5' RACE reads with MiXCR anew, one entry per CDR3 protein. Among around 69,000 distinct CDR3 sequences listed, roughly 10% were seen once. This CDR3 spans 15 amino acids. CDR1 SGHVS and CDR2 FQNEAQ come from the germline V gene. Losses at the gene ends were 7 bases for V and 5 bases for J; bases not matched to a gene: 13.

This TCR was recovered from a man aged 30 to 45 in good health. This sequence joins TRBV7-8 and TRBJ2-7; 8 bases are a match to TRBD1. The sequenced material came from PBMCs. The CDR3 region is CASTPDRTGSHEQYF. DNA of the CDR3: TGTGCCAGCACCCCGGATCGGACAGGGTCCCACGAGCAGTACTTC.